Each of the 30 T cell receptor beta chains below was sequenced from the same sample in a study of blood T cell repertoires in COVID-19. Produced via immunoSEQ multiplex PCR; TCRdb's table is partial and in-frame only. Of roughly 120,000 clones listed, 75% to 90% are singletons. Sequencing was performed on peripheral blood. Receptors were obtained from a human donor in a cohort sampled during active COVID-19.

The genes are TRBV7-8 and TRBJ2-2; the D gene is possibly TRBD2 (6 bases). Germline V gene data show CDR1 as SGHVS and CDR2 as FQNEAQ. This CDR3 comprises 14 residues. The germline V and J ends were trimmed by 3 bases and 5 bases, with 10 bases remaining between them. CDR3 loop: CASSFRAGTGELFF. For the CDR3, the DNA is TGTGCCAGCAGCTTTAGGGCGGGGACCGGGGAGCTGTTTTTT.

In DNA, the CDR3 is TGTGCCAGCAGTCAGGTGAACACTGAAGCTTTCTTT. Encoded protein: CASSQVNTEAFF. V is TRBV9 and J is TRBJ1-1; D uncertain. Trimming left V 5 bases short and J 0 bases short, with 5 bases between. Germline CDR1 SGDLS, CDR2 YYNGEE. The CDR3 contains 12 residues.

J is TRBJ1-5 and V is TRBV18, with D uncertain. The CDR3 is made up of 14 amino acids. Germline-derived CDR1 and CDR2 are KGHSH and LQKENI. V was pared by 3 bases and J by 0 bases, with 6 bases between. CDR3: CASSPASSNQPQHF. The CDR3 DNA reads as TGTGCCAGCTCACCCGCGAGTAGCAATCAGCCCCAGCATTTT.

The chain uses TRBV6-4 and TRBJ1-4; D is unresolved. CDR3 length: 18 residues. V was clipped by 0 bases and J by 8 bases, with 22 bases between them. CDR1 and CDR2 from the germline V gene are MRHNA and SNTAGT. CDR3 nucleotides: TGTGCCAGCAGTGACTCGAATGTCCTCGGGGAGAGCCCGGAAAAACTGTTTTTT. Translation: CASSDSNVLGESPEKLFF.

The J gene is TRBJ2-1, the V gene TRBV3-1 (or the pseudogene TRBV3-2), with D unclear. V was shortened by 1 base and J by 12 bases, with 7 bases between the two germline ends. This CDR3 is 11 amino acids long. In germline, CDR1 is LGHDT, CDR2 YNNKEL (reference sequence). DNA of the CDR3: TGTGCCAGCAGCCAAGCGTCCAGGCAGTTCTTC. Translating it yields CASSQASRQFF.

This chain uses TRBV6-2 or TRBV6-3 with TRBJ1-1; D might be TRBD1 (6 bases). V lost 5 bases and J lost 0, with 10 bases in between. Per the germline V gene, CDR1 is MNHEY and CDR2 is SVGEGT. CDR3 size: 14 residues. CDR3: CASSHRVMNTEAFF. CDR3 coding DNA: TGTGCCAGCAGTCACAGGGTCATGAACACTGAAGCTTTCTTT.

V usage is TRBV9 and J usage is TRBJ1-1, with 8 bases fitting TRBD1. Trimming removed 3 bases from V and 8 bases from J; junction bases left unmatched: 3. CDR1 is SGDLS and CDR2 is YYNGEE in the germline V gene. CDR3 size: 12 residues. The CDR3: CASSGTGYEAFF. DNA for the CDR3: TGTGCCAGCAGCGGGACAGGGTACGAAGCTTTCTTT.

J is TRBJ1-5 and V is TRBV6-6, with 7 nucleotides matching TRBD1. CDR1 MNHNY and CDR2 SVGAGI come from the germline V gene (reference sequence). This CDR3 spans 16 amino acids. With V trimmed by 2 bases and J by 5 bases, 9 bases remained unmatched. The CDR3 bases are TGTGCCAGCAGTTACGCCGGGACAGACCCCTATCAGCCCCAGCATTTT. It yields the protein CASSYAGTDPYQPQHF.

The gene calls are TRBV24-1 and TRBJ2-3; 15 bases fit TRBD2. Trimming took 0 bases from V and 1 from J; bases not matched to a gene: 1. This CDR3 spans 18 amino acids. The germline V gene encodes CDR1 KGHDR and CDR2 SFDVKD. CDR3 nucleotide sequence: TGTGCCACCAGTGATTTGGGGACTAGCGGGGGGCGCACAGATACGCAGTATTTT. It encodes CATSDLGTSGGRTDTQYF.

This chain links TRBV6-5 with TRBJ2-7; the match to TRBD1 covers 11 bases. The germline CDR1 and CDR2 sequences are MNHEY and SVGAGI. CDR3 length: 15 amino acids. The ends lost 4 bases at V and 1 base at J; junction bases unmatched: 3. The CDR3 protein is CASSSGQGASYEQYF. The DNA of the CDR3 is TGTGCCAGCAGTTCTGGACAGGGGGCTTCCTACGAGCAGTACTTC.

The rearrangement links TRBV7-9 to TRBJ2-1; 7 positions match TRBD2. V trimming: 8 bases; J trimming: 2 bases; junction bases outside the gene matches: 6. CDR3 size: 14 residues. CDR1 SEHNR and CDR2 FQNEAQ come from the germline V gene (reference sequence). The CDR3 bases are TGTGCCAGCTTAACTAGCGAGGCCTACAATGAGCAGTTCTTC. This encodes CASLTSEAYNEQFF.

This chain uses TRBV11-3 with TRBJ2-3; tentatively, D is TRBD2 (6 bases). Germline lookup yields CDR1 SGHNT and CDR2 YENEEA. The CDR3 contains 13 residues. V gave up 4 bases and J gave up 8 bases, with 13 bases separating them. CDR3 sequence reads: CASSSNLASTQYF. The DNA for the CDR3 is TGTGCCAGCAGCTCCAATCTAGCGAGTACGCAGTATTTT. The full variable domain, its missing parts supplied by reference TRBV11-3 and TRBJ2-3, is EAGVVQSPRYKIIEKKQPVAFWCNPISGHNTLYWYLQNLGQGPELLIRYENEEAVDDSQLPKDRFSAERLKGVDSTLKIQPAELGDSAVYLCASSSNLASTQYFGPGTRLTVL.

J is TRBJ1-2 and V is TRBV29-1; the D gene is possibly TRBD1 (6 bases). Germline V gene data show CDR1 as SQVTM and CDR2 as ANQGSEA. CDR3 size: 12 residues. This CDR3 is CMGASTGYGYTF. DNA for the CDR3: TGCATGGGAGCCTCGACAGGCTATGGCTACACCTTC.

This clone has only one observation. The chain has TRBV7-9 and TRBJ1-4; TRBD1 matches 7 bases. This CDR3 is 14 amino acids long. V dropped 4 bases and J dropped 4; count of bases not matched to a gene: 3. Germline CDR1 and CDR2: SEHNR and FQNEAQ (reference sequence). The CDR3 nucleotides read TGTGCCAGCAGCTCGGACAGGAGTAATGAAAAACTGTTTTTT. Amino acids: CASSSDRSNEKLFF.

The chain joins TRBV11-2 to TRBJ2-1, with 8 bases lining up with TRBD2. This CDR3 has 15 amino acids. CDR1 is SGHAT and CDR2 is FQNNGV in the germline V gene. The junction had 4 bases not matched to a gene; V was cut back by 6 bases and J by 0 bases. This CDR3 reads CASSPGGSSYNEQFF. The CDR3 nucleotides read TGTGCCAGCAGTCCGGGGGGGAGCTCCTACAATGAGCAGTTCTTC.

The chain recombines TRBV6-5 with TRBJ2-3; no definite D call. V was trimmed by 8 bases and J by 0 bases, leaving 12 bases between them. Germline-derived CDR1 and CDR2 are MNHEY and SVGAGI. This CDR3 comprises 14 residues. The CDR3 region has the DNA TGTGCCAGCGCCCAGGTCGGAAGCACAGATACGCAGTATTTT. Translation gives CASAQVGSTDTQYF.

The chain links TRBV3-1 (or the pseudogene TRBV3-2) to TRBJ2-3; TRBD2 might be the D (5 bases). The CDR3 loop spans 13 amino acids. CDR1 LGHDT and CDR2 YNNKEL come from the germline V gene (reference sequence). V lost 2 bases to trimming and J lost 6 bases, with 9 bases between them. The DNA for the CDR3 is TGTGCCAGCAGCCAACTAGCCTCGGATACGCAGTATTTT. Translated, it gives CASSQLASDTQYF.

The rearrangement joins TRBV28 to TRBJ1-5, with TRBD1 matching over 8 bases. Germline V CDR1 and CDR2: MDHEN, SYDVKM. The CDR3 is 15 amino acids. Unmatched junction bases numbered 7, after V lost 5 bases and J lost 4 bases. CDR3 DNA sequence: TGTGCCAGCAGTCCGACAGGGACAGGTAATCAGCCCCAGCATTTT. As protein: CASSPTGTGNQPQHF.

The J gene is TRBJ1-3, the V gene TRBV7-9, with 11 bases lining up with TRBD1. V was pared by 1 base and J by 4 bases, with 6 bases of the junction left unmatched. CDR1 and CDR2 from the germline V gene are SEHNR and FQNEAQ (reference sequence). This CDR3 has 17 amino acids. Written as DNA, the CDR3 is TGTGCCAGCAGCTTAGGAGGACAGGGGGCGCGAGGAAACACCATATATTTT. Translated: CASSLGGQGARGNTIYF.

The rearrangement uses TRBV4-1 and TRBJ1-1; 8 nucleotides match TRBD1. Germline V CDR1 and CDR2: MGHRA, YSYEKL. CDR3 length equals 13 residues. The junction had 7 bases not matched to a gene; V was cut back by 2 bases and J by 11 bases. The CDR3 DNA reads as TGCGCCAGCAGCCAATGGACAGGGTCGAGGGCTTTCTTT. It encodes CASSQWTGSRAFF.

The sample holds one count of this clone. The chain couples TRBV2 to TRBJ2-5, with D tentatively TRBD2 (6 bases). CDR1 is SNHLY, CDR2 FYNNEI, per germline. The ends were cut back, 7 bases at V and 5 bases at J, with 17 bases in the middle. The CDR3 spans 14 residues. This CDR3 reads CASNAGWGDETQYF. CDR3 in DNA: TGTGCCAGCAACGCAGGGTGGGGGGATGAGACCCAGTACTTC.

The V and J genes are TRBV6-5 and TRBJ1-4; 7 nucleotides align to TRBD1. The V gene's germline CDR1 is MNHEY and CDR2 SVGAGI. This CDR3 spans 15 amino acids. With 0 bases clipped from V and 5 bases from J, the junction kept 3 bases outside the gene matches. The chain's CDR3 is CASSYSTGPNEKLFF. DNA for the CDR3: TGTGCCAGCAGTTACTCGACAGGGCCGAATGAAAAACTGTTTTTT.

The chain couples TRBV7-8 to TRBJ2-3; D is uncertain. This CDR3 is 12 amino acids long. The V end lost 5 bases, the J end lost 6 bases, and 9 bases lay between the germline ends. Germline loops: CDR1 SGHVS, CDR2 FQNEAQ. The CDR3 protein is CASSLTRDTQYF. The CDR3 nucleotides are TGTGCCAGCAGCCTCACTCGCGATACGCAGTATTTT.

This clone occurred a few times. The CDR3 sequence is CATSRENSAEQYF. DNA of the CDR3: TGTGCCACCAGCAGGGAGAACTCGGCAGAGCAGTACTTC. This chain uses TRBV15 with TRBJ2-7; D is undetermined. CDR3 length: 13 amino acids. Trimming shortened V by 3 bases and J by 7 bases, and 13 bases separated the two germline ends. Germline CDR1 LNHNV, CDR2 YYDKDF (reference sequence).

J is TRBJ1-1 and V is TRBV28, with a tentative D call TRBD1 (5 bases). From germline, CDR1 is MDHEN and CDR2 SYDVKM. This CDR3 contains 12 residues. V was trimmed by 6 bases and J by 8 bases, leaving 13 bases between them. The CDR3 coding sequence is TGTGCCAGCAGACCGGGACTTAGGGAAGCTTTCTTT. Translated: CASRPGLREAFF.

The chain carries TRBV3-1 (or the pseudogene TRBV3-2) and TRBJ1-2; D is uncertain. The germline V and J ends were trimmed by 0 bases and 10 bases, with 9 bases remaining between them. The CDR3 is made up of 12 amino acids. Germline CDR1 and CDR2: LGHDT and YNNKEL (reference sequence). The CDR3 region has the DNA TGTGCCAGCAGCCAAGACGAGCAGGACTACACCTTC. This translates into CASSQDEQDYTF.

This clone was seen only once. The V gene is TRBV19, the J gene TRBJ1-2; 12 nucleotides align to TRBD1. V gave up 1 base and J gave up 7 bases; unmatched junction bases: 13. The CDR3 extends over 18 amino acids. CDR1 and CDR2 from the germline V gene are LNHDA and SQIVND (reference sequence). The CDR3 here is CASSIAGTGGELFSGYTF. The DNA of the CDR3 is TGTGCCAGTAGTATAGCAGGGACAGGGGGCGAACTATTCTCTGGCTACACCTTC.

The CDR3 DNA is TGCGCCAGCAGCTCTCAGGGGAACTATGGCTACACCTTC. This codes for CASSSQGNYGYTF. The chain employs TRBV4-1 and TRBJ1-2; tentatively, D is TRBD1 (6 bases). The V end was cut by 5 bases, the J end by 2 bases, with 9 bases between. Germline CDR1 and CDR2: MGHRA and YSYEKL. This CDR3 spans 13 amino acids.

The rearrangement joins TRBV4-3 to TRBJ1-1; D is possibly TRBD1 (5 bases). The V gene's germline CDR1 is LGHNA and CDR2 YSLEER. The CDR3 sequence is 15 residues long. The V end lost 4 bases, the J end lost 3 bases, and 15 bases lay between the germline ends. The CDR3 region is CASSPFSGTYTEAFF. CDR3 in DNA: TGCGCCAGCAGCCCTTTTTCCGGGACTTACACTGAAGCTTTCTTT.

This clone appeared a single time. V usage is TRBV5-5 and J usage is TRBJ2-2; 9 nucleotides agree with TRBD1. Germline V gene data show CDR1 as SGHKS and CDR2 as YYEKEE (reference sequence). Trimming took 6 bases from V and 4 from J; bases not matched to a gene: 10. This CDR3 is built from 16 residues. The CDR3 DNA reads TGTGCCAGCACTAAGGGGAACAGGGGGCCCACCGGGGAGCTGTTTTTT. This gives the protein CASTKGNRGPTGELFF. Drawing the rest from reference TRBV5-5 and TRBJ2-2, the complete variable domain is DAGVTQSPTHLIKTRGQQVTLRCSPISGHKSVSWYQQVLGQGPQFIFQYYEKEERGRGNFPDRFSARQFPNYSSELNVNALLLGDSALYLCASTKGNRGPTGELFFGEGSRLTVL.